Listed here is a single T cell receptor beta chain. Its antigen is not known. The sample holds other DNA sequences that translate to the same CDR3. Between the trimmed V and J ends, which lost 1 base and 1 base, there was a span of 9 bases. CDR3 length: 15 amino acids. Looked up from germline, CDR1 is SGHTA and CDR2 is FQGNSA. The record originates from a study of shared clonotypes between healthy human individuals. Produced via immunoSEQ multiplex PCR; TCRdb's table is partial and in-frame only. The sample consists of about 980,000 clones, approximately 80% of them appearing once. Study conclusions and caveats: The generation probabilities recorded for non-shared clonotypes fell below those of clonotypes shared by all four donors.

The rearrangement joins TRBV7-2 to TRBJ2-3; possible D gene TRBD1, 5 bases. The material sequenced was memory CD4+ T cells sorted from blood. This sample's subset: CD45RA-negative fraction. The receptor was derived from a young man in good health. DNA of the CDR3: TGTGCCAGCAGCTTAGGGGGCTCGGGCACAGATACGCAGTATTTT. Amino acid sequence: CASSLGGSGTDTQYF.